In this sample, the clone carrying this T cell receptor beta chain turned up once. The data belong to a study of cytomegalovirus exposure and HLA in healthy donors. About the study: Researchers found that approximately 77% of almost 400 genotyped donors fell within the Caucasian-associated ancestry cluster.

Amplification used 60 Vbeta primers and 13 Jbeta primers. Assay: immunoSEQ multiplex PCR; the TCRdb copy retains only in-frame clones and omits some. Here the sample spans 250,000 to 350,000 clones, approximately 90% being singletons. The V end was cut by 4 bases, the J end by 0 bases, with 4 bases between. The CDR3 is 12 amino acids. Germline V gene data show CDR1 as LNHDA and CDR2 as SQIVND (reference sequence). This clonotype was obtained from a man aged 40-49 years in good health and CMV-seropositive. V gene TRBV19 combines with J gene TRBJ2-7; D uncertain. The sequenced sample was PBMCs. The CDR3: CASSTGSYEQYF. CDR3 bases: TGTGCCAGTAGTACAGGCTCCTACGAGCAGTACTTC.